This T cell receptor beta chain was profiled in a study of blood T cells in healthy people across ages. The second PCR ran about 6 to 12 cycles with a sample-barcoded 5' primer and J-beta primers. Via MiXCR, TCRdb re-called the 5' RACE reads, giving one row per CDR3 protein. The sample has hundreds of thousands of distinct CDR3 sequences; around three fifths are singletons. The germline gives CDR1 SGHVS, CDR2 FNYEAQ. CDR3 length: 12 amino acids. Trimming left V 2 bases short and J 11 bases short, with 12 bases between. This sequence originates from a man in his forties in good health. The specimen sequenced was blood. This rearrangement joins TRBV7-6 to TRBJ2-5; D ambiguous. This CDR3 is CASSLNGLEQYF. Written as DNA, the CDR3 is TGTGCCAGCAGCTTAAATGGGCTGGAGCAGTACTTC.